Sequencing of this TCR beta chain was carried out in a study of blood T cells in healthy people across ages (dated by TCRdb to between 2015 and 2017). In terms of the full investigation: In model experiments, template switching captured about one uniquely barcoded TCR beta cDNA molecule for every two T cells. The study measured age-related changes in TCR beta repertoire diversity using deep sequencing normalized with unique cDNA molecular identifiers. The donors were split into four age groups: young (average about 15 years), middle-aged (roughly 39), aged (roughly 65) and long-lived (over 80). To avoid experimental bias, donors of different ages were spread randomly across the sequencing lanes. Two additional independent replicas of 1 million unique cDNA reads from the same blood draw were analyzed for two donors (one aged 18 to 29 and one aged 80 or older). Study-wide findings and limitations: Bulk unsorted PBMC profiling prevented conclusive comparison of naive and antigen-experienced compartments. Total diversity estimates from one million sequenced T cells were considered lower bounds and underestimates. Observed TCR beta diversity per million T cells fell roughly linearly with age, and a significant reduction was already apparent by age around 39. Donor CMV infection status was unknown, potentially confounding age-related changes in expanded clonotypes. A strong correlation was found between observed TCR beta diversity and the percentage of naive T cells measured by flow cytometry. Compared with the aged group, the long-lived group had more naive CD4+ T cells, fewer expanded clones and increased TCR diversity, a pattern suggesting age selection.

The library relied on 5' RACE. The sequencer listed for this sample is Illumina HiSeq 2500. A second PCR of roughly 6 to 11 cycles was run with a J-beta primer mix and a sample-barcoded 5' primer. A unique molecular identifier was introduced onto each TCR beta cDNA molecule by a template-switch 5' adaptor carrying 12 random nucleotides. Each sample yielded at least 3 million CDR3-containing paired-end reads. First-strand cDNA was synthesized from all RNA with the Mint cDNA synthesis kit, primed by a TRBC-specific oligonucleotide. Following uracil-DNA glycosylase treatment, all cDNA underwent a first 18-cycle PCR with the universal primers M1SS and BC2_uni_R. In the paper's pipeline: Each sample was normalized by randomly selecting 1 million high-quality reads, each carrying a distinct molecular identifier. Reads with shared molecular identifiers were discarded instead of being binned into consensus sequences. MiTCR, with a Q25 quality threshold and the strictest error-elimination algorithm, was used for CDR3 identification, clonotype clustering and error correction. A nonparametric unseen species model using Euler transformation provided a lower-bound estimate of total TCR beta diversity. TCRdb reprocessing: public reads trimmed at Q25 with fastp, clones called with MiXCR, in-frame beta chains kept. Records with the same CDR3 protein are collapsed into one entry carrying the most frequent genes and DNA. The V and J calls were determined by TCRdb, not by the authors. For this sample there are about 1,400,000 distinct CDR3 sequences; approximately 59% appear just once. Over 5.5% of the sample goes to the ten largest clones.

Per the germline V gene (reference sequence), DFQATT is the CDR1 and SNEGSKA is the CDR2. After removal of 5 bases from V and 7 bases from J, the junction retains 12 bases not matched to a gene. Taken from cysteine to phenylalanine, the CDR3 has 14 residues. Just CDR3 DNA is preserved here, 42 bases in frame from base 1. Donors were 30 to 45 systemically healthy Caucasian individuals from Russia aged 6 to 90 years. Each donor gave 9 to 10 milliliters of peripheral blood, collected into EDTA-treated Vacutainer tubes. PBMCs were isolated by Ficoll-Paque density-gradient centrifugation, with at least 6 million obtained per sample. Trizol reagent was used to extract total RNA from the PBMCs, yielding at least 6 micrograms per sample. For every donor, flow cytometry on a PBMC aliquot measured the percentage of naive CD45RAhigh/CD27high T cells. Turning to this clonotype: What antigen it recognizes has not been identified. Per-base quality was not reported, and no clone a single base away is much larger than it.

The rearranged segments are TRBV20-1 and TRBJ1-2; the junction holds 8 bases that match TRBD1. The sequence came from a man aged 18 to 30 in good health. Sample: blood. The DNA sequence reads TGCAGTGCTTCTCGCGGACAGGGAGTGGGTGGCTACACCTTC. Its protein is CSASRGQGVGGYTF.